Following are 6 T cell receptor beta chains from one sample sequenced in a study of blood T cell repertoires in COVID-19. Clones were sequenced by immunoSEQ multiplex PCR, and TCRdb holds only the in-frame ones, with some missing. The profile shows roughly 240,000 clones, 83% of them singletons. The sample was PBMCs or T cells enriched from blood (not recorded which). The receptors originated from a woman in her thirties or forties who had been exposed to COVID-19.

The chain employs TRBV25-1 and TRBJ2-1; TRBD2 aligns across 7 bases. V gave up 1 base and J gave up 6 bases; unmatched junction bases: 6. Germline V gives CDR1 MGHDK, CDR2 SYGVNS. This CDR3 region has 15 residues. The CDR3 region is CASSESGTTSNEQFF. The DNA of the CDR3 is TGTGCCAGCAGTGAATCAGGGACTACCTCCAATGAGCAGTTCTTC.

This clone showed up just once. The genes are TRBV3-1 (or the pseudogene TRBV3-2) and TRBJ2-2, with TRBD2 matching over 10 bases. The CDR3 is made up of 15 amino acids. V shed 5 bases, J shed 4 bases, and the junction held 4 bases outside the gene matches. The germline V gene has CDR1 LGHDT and CDR2 YNNKEL (reference sequence). The CDR3 region has the DNA TGTGCCAGCAGCAAAGGGACTAGCGTCACCGGGGAGCTGTTTTTT. As protein: CASSKGTSVTGELFF.

The V and J genes are TRBV30 and TRBJ2-3, with 7 bases aligning to TRBD2. J was trimmed by 6 bases and V by 5 bases; bases with no gene match: 8. The CDR3 is 13 amino acids. CDR1 GTSNPN and CDR2 SVGIG come from the germline V gene (reference sequence). CDR3 in DNA: TGTGCCTGGTCGCCGGGGGGTGGGGATACGCAGTATTTT. It specifies CAWSPGGGDTQYF.

Ten or more counts support this clone. This chain uses TRBV2 with TRBJ1-1; weak D call: TRBD1 (5 bases). CDR1 and CDR2 from the germline V gene are SNHLY and FYNNEI. Trimming stripped 9 bases from V and 5 bases from J, with 13 bases between. The CDR3 has 12 residues. The CDR3 DNA reads as TGTGCCAGGGAAGCAGGGAAAACTGAAGCTTTCTTT. It is translated as CAREAGKTEAFF.

This chain joins TRBV4-2 and TRBJ2-7; 10 bases are shared with TRBD2. Trimming cost V 4 bases and J 0 bases; bases outside gene matches: 21. The CDR3 length is 21 residues. Germline lookup yields CDR1 LGHNA and CDR2 YNFKEQ. CDR3 sequence: CASSLTAGVAGGSSSSYEQYF. CDR3 in DNA: TGTGCCAGCAGCCTCACCGCGGGAGTAGCGGGGGGTTCCTCAAGCTCCTACGAGCAGTACTTC.

This rearrangement joins TRBV3-1 (or the pseudogene TRBV3-2) to TRBJ2-5; no firm D call. Germline V gene sequence: CDR1 LGHDT, CDR2 YNNKEL (reference sequence). This CDR3 is built from 14 residues. The V end was cut by 4 bases, the J end by 2 bases, with 11 bases between. CDR3 in amino acids: CASSLRFNQETQYF. For the CDR3, the DNA is TGTGCCAGCAGCCTCAGGTTTAATCAAGAGACCCAGTACTTC.